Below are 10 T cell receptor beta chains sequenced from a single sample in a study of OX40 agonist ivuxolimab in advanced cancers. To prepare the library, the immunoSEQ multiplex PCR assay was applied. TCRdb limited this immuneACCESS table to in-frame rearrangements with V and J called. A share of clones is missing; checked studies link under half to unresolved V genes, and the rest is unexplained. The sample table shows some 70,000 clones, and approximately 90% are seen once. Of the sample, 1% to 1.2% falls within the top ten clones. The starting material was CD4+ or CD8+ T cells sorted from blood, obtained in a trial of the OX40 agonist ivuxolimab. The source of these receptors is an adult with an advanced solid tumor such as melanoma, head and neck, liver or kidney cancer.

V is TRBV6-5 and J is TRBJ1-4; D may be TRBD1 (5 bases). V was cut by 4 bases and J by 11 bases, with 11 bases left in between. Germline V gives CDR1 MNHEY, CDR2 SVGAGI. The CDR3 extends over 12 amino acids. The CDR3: CASSFASGKLFF. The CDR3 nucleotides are TGTGCCAGCAGTTTCGCCTCAGGGAAACTGTTTTTT.

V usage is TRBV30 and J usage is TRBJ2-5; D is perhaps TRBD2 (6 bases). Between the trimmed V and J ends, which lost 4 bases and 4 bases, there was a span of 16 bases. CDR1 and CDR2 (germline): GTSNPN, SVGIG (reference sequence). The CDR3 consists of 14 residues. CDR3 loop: CAWTLRWGLETQYF. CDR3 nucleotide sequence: TGTGCCTGGACCCTAAGATGGGGACTAGAGACCCAGTACTTC.

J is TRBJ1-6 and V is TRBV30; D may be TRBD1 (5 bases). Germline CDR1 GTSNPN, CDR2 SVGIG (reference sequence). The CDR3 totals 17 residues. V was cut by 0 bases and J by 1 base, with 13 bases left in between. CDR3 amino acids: CAWSVRAIGSYNSPLHF. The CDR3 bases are TGTGCCTGGAGTGTCAGGGCAATTGGATCCTATAATTCACCCCTCCACTTT.

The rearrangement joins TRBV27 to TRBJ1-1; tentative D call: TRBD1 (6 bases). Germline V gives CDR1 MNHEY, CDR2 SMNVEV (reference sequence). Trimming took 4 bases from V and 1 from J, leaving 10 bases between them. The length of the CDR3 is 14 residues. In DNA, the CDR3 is TGTGCCAGCAGTTCCTCGACAGGGAACACTGAAGCTTTCTTT. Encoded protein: CASSSSTGNTEAFF.

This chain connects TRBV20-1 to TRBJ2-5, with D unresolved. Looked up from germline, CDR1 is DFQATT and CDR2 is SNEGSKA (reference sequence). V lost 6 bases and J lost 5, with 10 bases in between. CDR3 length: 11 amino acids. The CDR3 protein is CSADMRETQYF. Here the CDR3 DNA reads TGCAGTGCAGACATGAGGGAGACCCAGTACTTC.

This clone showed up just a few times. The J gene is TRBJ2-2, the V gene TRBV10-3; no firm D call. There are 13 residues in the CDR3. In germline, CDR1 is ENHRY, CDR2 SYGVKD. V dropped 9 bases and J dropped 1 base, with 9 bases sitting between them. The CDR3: CAIRAENTGELFF. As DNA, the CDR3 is TGTGCCATTCGGGCAGAGAACACCGGGGAGCTGTTTTTT.

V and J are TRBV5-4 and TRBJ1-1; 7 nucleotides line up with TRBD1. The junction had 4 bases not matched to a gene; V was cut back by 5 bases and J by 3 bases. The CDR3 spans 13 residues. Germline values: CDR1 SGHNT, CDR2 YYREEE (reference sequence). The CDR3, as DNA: TGTGCCAGCAGTCAAACAGGGGACACTGAAGCTTTCTTT. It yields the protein CASSQTGDTEAFF.

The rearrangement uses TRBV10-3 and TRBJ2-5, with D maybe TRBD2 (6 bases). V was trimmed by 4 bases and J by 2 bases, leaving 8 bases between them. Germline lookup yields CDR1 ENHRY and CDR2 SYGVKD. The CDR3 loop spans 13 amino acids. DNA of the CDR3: TGTGCCATCAGTGTCGGGGGACAAGAGACCCAGTACTTC. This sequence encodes CAISVGGQETQYF.

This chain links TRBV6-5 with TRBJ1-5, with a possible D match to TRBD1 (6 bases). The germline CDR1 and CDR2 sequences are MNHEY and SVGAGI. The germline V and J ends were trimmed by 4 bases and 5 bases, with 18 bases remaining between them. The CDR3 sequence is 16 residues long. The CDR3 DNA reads TGTGCCAGCAGTTCGGAGGGGCAGGGGACCTATCAGCCCCAGCATTTT. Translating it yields CASSSEGQGTYQPQHF.

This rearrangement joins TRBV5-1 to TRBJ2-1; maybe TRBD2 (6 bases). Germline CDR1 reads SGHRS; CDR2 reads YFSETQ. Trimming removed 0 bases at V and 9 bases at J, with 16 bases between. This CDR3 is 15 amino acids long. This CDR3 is CASSLGQLASSEQFF. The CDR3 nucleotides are TGCGCCAGCAGCTTGGGGCAGCTAGCGAGTAGTGAGCAGTTCTTC.